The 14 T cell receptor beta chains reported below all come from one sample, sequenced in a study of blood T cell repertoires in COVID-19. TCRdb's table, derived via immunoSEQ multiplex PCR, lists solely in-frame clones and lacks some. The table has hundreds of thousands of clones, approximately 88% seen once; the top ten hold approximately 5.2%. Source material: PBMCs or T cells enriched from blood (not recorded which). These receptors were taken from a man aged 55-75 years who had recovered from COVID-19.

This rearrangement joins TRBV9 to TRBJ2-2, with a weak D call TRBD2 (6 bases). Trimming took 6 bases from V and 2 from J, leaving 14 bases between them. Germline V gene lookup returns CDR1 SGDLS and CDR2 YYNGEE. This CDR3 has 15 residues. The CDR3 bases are TGTGCCAGCACCGCGAGGGGACTTAACACCGGGGAGCTGTTTTTT. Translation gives CASTARGLNTGELFF.

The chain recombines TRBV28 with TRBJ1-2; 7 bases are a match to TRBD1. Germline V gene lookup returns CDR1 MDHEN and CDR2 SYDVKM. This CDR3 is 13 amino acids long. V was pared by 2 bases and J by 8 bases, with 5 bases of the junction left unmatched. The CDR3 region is CASSLRQGSGYTF. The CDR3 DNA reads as TGTGCCAGCAGTTTAAGACAGGGCTCCGGCTACACCTTC.

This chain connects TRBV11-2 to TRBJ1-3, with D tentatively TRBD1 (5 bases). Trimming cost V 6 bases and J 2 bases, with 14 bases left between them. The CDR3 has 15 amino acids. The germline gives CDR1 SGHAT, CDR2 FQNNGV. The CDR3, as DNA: TGTGCCAGCAGTGCCTACGGGGGAACTGGAAACACCATATATTTT. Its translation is CASSAYGGTGNTIYF.

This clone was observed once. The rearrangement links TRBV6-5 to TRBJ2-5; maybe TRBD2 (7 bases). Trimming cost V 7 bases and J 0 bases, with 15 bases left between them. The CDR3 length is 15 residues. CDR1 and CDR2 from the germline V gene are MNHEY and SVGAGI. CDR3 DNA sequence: TGTGCCAGCACCTACGGGGGGACACACCAAGAGACCCAGTACTTC. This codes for CASTYGGTHQETQYF.

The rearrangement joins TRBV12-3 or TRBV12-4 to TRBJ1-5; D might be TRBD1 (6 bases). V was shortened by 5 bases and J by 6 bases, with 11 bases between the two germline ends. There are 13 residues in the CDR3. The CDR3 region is CASSGQRSQPQHF. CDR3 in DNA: TGTGCCAGCAGTGGACAGAGGAGTCAGCCCCAGCATTTT.

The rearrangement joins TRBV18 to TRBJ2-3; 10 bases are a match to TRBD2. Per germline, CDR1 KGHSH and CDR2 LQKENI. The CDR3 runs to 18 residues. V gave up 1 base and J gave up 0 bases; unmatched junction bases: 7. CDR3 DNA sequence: TGTGCCAGCTCACCACGTCTCACTAGCGGGGCAAGCACAGATACGCAGTATTTT. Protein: CASSPRLTSGASTDTQYF. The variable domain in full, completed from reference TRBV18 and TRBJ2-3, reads NAGVMQNPRHLVRRRGQEARLRCSPMKGHSHVYWYRQLPEEGLKFMVYLQKENIIDESGMPKERFSAEFPKEGPSILRIQQVVRGDSAAYFCASSPRLTSGASTDTQYFGPGTRLTVL.

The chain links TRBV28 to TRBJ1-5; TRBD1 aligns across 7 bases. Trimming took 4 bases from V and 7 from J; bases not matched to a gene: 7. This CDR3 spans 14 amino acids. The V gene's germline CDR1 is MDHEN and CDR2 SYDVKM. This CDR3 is CASSYTGVAQPQHF. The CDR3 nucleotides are TGTGCCAGCAGTTATACAGGGGTTGCGCAGCCCCAGCATTTT.

CDR3 sequence reads: CATSDFTVSQPQHF. DNA of the CDR3: TGTGCCACCAGTGATTTTACAGTATCTCAGCCCCAGCATTTT. The chain links TRBV24-1 to TRBJ1-5; no reliable D call. This CDR3 has 14 amino acids. V was clipped by 1 base and J by 6 bases, with 9 bases between them. Germline V gene lookup returns CDR1 KGHDR and CDR2 SFDVKD.

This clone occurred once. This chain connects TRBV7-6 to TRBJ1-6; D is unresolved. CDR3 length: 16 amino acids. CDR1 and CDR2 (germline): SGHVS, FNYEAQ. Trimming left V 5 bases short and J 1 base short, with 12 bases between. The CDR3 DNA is TGTGCCAGCAGCCCCTGGGGAGTTTCCTATAATTCACCCCTCCACTTT. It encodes CASSPWGVSYNSPLHF.

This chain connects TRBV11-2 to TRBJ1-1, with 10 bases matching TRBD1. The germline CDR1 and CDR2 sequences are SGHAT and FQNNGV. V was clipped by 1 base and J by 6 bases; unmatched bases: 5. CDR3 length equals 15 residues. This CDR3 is CASSLAGQGLSEAFF. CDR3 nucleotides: TGTGCCAGCAGCTTAGCGGGACAGGGGCTTTCTGAAGCTTTCTTT.

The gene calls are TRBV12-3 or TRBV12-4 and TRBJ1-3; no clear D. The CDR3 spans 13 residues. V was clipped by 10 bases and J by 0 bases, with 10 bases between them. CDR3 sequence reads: CANRAYSGNTIYF. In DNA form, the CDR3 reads TGTGCCAACCGCGCGTACTCTGGAAACACCATATATTTT.

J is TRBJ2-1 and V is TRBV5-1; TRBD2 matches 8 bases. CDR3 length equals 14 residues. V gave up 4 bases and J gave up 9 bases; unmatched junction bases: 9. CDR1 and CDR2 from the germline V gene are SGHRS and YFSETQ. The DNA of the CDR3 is TGCGCCAGCAGCCCGGGACTAGTGTTTCCTGAGCAGTTCTTC. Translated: CASSPGLVFPEQFF.

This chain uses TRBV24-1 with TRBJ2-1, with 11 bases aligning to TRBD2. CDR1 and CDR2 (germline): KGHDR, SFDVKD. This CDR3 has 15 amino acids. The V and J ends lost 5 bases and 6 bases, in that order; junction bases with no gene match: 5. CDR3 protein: CATSGDGLAGNEQFF. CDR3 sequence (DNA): TGTGCCACCAGTGGAGACGGACTAGCGGGCAATGAGCAGTTCTTC.

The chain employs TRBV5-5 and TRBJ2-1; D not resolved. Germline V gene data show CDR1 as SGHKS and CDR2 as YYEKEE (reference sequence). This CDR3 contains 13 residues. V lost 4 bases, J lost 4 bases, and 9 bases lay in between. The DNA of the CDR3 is TGTGCCAGCAGCCCTGAGCGATACAATGAGCAGTTCTTC. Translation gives CASSPERYNEQFF.